The rows below give T cell receptor beta chains drawn from one sample of a study of blood T cells in healthy people across ages. TCRdb independently ran MiXCR on the 5' RACE reads; one entry per CDR3 protein. The sample has roughly 1.7 million distinct CDR3 sequences; 34% are singletons. The sequenced sample consisted of blood. The receptors stem from a woman in her 30s in good health. Each CDR3 is given with its conserved first and last residue. The D gene is left open where the match is weak. Some rows have no size entry. The others give once, few or many, or a class for an expanded clone.

j_call: TRBJ2-1
v_call: TRBV28
d_call: .
clone_size: .
cdr3_aa: CASSPAVPSYNEQFF
cdr3_nt: TGTGCCAGCAGCCCAGCGGTCCCCTCCTACAATGAGCAGTTCTTC

j_call: TRBJ1-2
v_call: TRBV29-1
d_call: TRBD1
clone_size: few
cdr3_aa: CSVEDTHGTGSYGYTF
cdr3_nt: TGCAGCGTTGAAGATACCCATGGGACAGGGTCGTATGGCTACACCTTC

j_call: TRBJ2-1
v_call: TRBV9
d_call: TRBD2
clone_size: few
cdr3_aa: CASSARTSEDNEQFF
cdr3_nt: TGTGCCAGCAGCGCCCGGACTAGCGAGGACAATGAGCAGTTCTTC

j_call: TRBJ2-7
v_call: TRBV7-6
d_call: TRBD1
clone_size: .
cdr3_aa: CASSSGQGLDEQYF
cdr3_nt: TGTGCCAGCAGCTCGGGACAGGGACTTGACGAGCAGTACTTC

j_call: TRBJ2-7
v_call: TRBV10-3
d_call: TRBD1
clone_size: .
cdr3_aa: CAISGGGTGQGQSPLYEQYF
cdr3_nt: TGTGCCATCAGTGGCGGGGGTACGGGACAGGGCCAGTCCCCCCTCTACGAGCAGTACTTC

j_call: TRBJ2-3
v_call: TRBV6-4
d_call: .
clone_size: .
cdr3_aa: CASSDSKRAKDTQYF
cdr3_nt: TGTGCCAGCAGTGACTCGAAGCGGGCGAAAGATACGCAGTATTTT

j_call: TRBJ2-3
v_call: TRBV6-1
d_call: TRBD2
clone_size: few
cdr3_aa: CASSEALAGGADTQYF
cdr3_nt: TGTGCCAGCAGTGAAGCACTAGCGGGGGGGGCAGATACGCAGTATTTT

j_call: TRBJ1-2
v_call: TRBV5-1
d_call: TRBD1
clone_size: .
cdr3_aa: CASSLAGDRGNYGYTF
cdr3_nt: TGCGCCAGCAGCCTGGCTGGGGACAGGGGTAACTATGGCTACACCTTC

j_call: TRBJ2-6
v_call: TRBV5-6
d_call: .
clone_size: .
cdr3_aa: CASSPKLGSGANVLTF
cdr3_nt: TGTGCCAGCAGCCCGAAGCTGGGCTCTGGGGCCAACGTCCTGACTTTC

j_call: TRBJ2-3
v_call: TRBV9
d_call: .
clone_size: .
cdr3_aa: CASSVEGGGTYTDTQYF
cdr3_nt: TGTGCCAGCAGCGTAGAGGGAGGAGGGACCTACACAGATACGCAGTATTTT

j_call: TRBJ2-1
v_call: TRBV9
d_call: .
clone_size: .
cdr3_aa: CASSSFNGEQFF
cdr3_nt: TGTGCCAGCAGCTCCTTTAACGGTGAGCAGTTCTTC

j_call: TRBJ2-1
v_call: TRBV4-1
d_call: .
clone_size: .
cdr3_aa: CASSQVYAGWTYNEQFF
cdr3_nt: TGCGCCAGCAGCCAAGTTTACGCAGGTTGGACCTACAATGAGCAGTTCTTC

j_call: TRBJ2-5
v_call: TRBV5-1
d_call: .
clone_size: few
cdr3_aa: CASYPGMAGGIGETQYF
cdr3_nt: TGCGCCAGCTACCCAGGGATGGCAGGGGGGATAGGAGAGACCCAGTACTTC

j_call: TRBJ2-2
v_call: TRBV29-1
d_call: .
clone_size: .
cdr3_aa: CSVDTGTLNTGELFF
cdr3_nt: TGCAGCGTCGATACCGGGACACTGAACACCGGGGAGCTGTTTTTT

j_call: TRBJ2-7
v_call: TRBV27
d_call: .
clone_size: few
cdr3_aa: CASSLEATGAGEQYF
cdr3_nt: TGTGCCAGCAGTTTAGAGGCGACCGGGGCGGGGGAGCAGTACTTC

j_call: TRBJ2-1
v_call: TRBV6-4
d_call: TRBD1
clone_size: .
cdr3_aa: CASSLVGGRDEQFF
cdr3_nt: TGTGCCAGCTCTTTGGTAGGGGGCCGGGATGAGCAGTTCTTC

j_call: TRBJ1-2
v_call: TRBV6-6
d_call: TRBD1
clone_size: few
cdr3_aa: CASSYGAGGGYGYTF
cdr3_nt: TGTGCCAGCAGTTACGGGGCAGGGGGCGGGTATGGCTACACCTTC

j_call: TRBJ2-7
v_call: TRBV27
d_call: .
clone_size: many
cdr3_aa: CASSPREGLGEQYF
cdr3_nt: TGTGCCAGCAGTCCCCGTGAGGGCTTGGGTGAGCAGTACTTC

j_call: TRBJ2-7
v_call: TRBV6-1
d_call: .
clone_size: .
cdr3_aa: CASKARATYEQYF
cdr3_nt: TGTGCCAGCAAAGCCAGGGCCACCTACGAGCAGTACTTC

j_call: TRBJ1-4
v_call: TRBV2
d_call: .
clone_size: .
cdr3_aa: CASTRDHNEKLFF
cdr3_nt: TGTGCCAGCACCAGAGACCATAATGAAAAACTGTTTTTT

j_call: TRBJ2-4
v_call: TRBV27
d_call: TRBD1
clone_size: few
cdr3_aa: CASSLSLDRDIQYF
cdr3_nt: TGTGCCAGCAGTTTATCCCTGGACAGGGACATTCAGTACTTC

j_call: TRBJ1-2
v_call: TRBV5-1
d_call: .
clone_size: .
cdr3_aa: CASSLGGGETYGYTF
cdr3_nt: TGCGCCAGCAGCTTGGGAGGGGGAGAGACCTATGGCTACACCTTC

j_call: TRBJ2-3
v_call: TRBV9
d_call: TRBD2
clone_size: .
cdr3_aa: CASSTLPGLAGGPGDTQYF
cdr3_nt: TGTGCCAGCAGCACACTTCCGGGACTAGCGGGGGGGCCCGGAGATACGCAGTATTTT

j_call: TRBJ2-3
v_call: TRBV12-3/TRBV12-4
d_call: TRBD1
clone_size: .
cdr3_aa: CASSSQGVATSSTDTQYF
cdr3_nt: TGTGCCAGCAGTTCACAGGGGGTCGCAACATCTAGCACAGATACGCAGTATTTT

j_call: TRBJ2-5
v_call: TRBV7-2
d_call: TRBD2
clone_size: many
cdr3_aa: CASSPRGPAGEQYF
cdr3_nt: TGTGCCAGCAGCCCACGAGGGCCGGCGGGGGAGCAGTACTTC

j_call: TRBJ2-1
v_call: TRBV5-1
d_call: .
clone_size: .
cdr3_aa: CASSGRGYNDQFF
cdr3_nt: TGCGCCAGCAGTGGACGAGGTTACAATGACCAGTTCTTC

j_call: TRBJ2-7
v_call: TRBV5-1
d_call: TRBD1
clone_size: many
cdr3_aa: CASSLDTGTGNEQYF
cdr3_nt: TGCGCCAGCAGCTTGGATACCGGGACAGGGAACGAGCAGTACTTC

j_call: TRBJ1-2
v_call: TRBV16
d_call: .
clone_size: .
cdr3_aa: CASSQTSAGRGYGYTF
cdr3_nt: TGTGCCAGCAGCCAAACCTCAGCAGGGCGCGGCTATGGCTACACCTTC

j_call: TRBJ2-1
v_call: TRBV6-1
d_call: TRBD1
clone_size: .
cdr3_aa: CASNRGWGSYNEQFF
cdr3_nt: TGTGCCAGCAACAGGGGTTGGGGCTCCTACAATGAGCAGTTCTTC

j_call: TRBJ1-6
v_call: TRBV10-3
d_call: TRBD1
clone_size: few
cdr3_aa: CAISEFSRDSENSPLHF
cdr3_nt: TGTGCCATCAGTGAGTTTTCCCGGGACAGTGAGAATTCACCCCTCCACTTT

j_call: TRBJ2-2
v_call: TRBV5-1
d_call: TRBD1
clone_size: .
cdr3_aa: CASSPDRGQITGELFF
cdr3_nt: TGCGCCAGCAGCCCTGACAGGGGGCAGATCACCGGGGAGCTGTTTTTT

j_call: TRBJ2-1
v_call: TRBV27
d_call: .
clone_size: .
cdr3_aa: CASSFEGQGIRNEQFF
cdr3_nt: TGTGCCAGCAGTTTCGAGGGGCAGGGTATTCGAAATGAGCAGTTCTTC

j_call: TRBJ2-2
v_call: TRBV20-1
d_call: .
clone_size: few
cdr3_aa: CSAKGGPGELFF
cdr3_nt: TGCAGTGCTAAAGGAGGCCCCGGGGAGCTGTTTTTT

j_call: TRBJ2-6
v_call: TRBV5-4
d_call: TRBD1
clone_size: .
cdr3_aa: CASGGTGGFRALTF
cdr3_nt: TGTGCCAGCGGAGGGACAGGGGGTTTTCGGGCCCTGACTTTC

j_call: TRBJ2-1
v_call: TRBV20-1
d_call: .
clone_size: .
cdr3_aa: CSARSSDGEWYSEQFF
cdr3_nt: TGCAGTGCTAGATCAAGTGACGGGGAGTGGTACAGTGAGCAGTTCTTC

j_call: TRBJ2-7
v_call: TRBV4-1
d_call: .
clone_size: few
cdr3_aa: CASRSGIHLSYEQYF
cdr3_nt: TGCGCCAGCAGGTCCGGGATTCACCTCTCCTACGAGCAGTACTTC

j_call: TRBJ2-7
v_call: TRBV5-1
d_call: .
clone_size: many
cdr3_aa: CASSLGQHPTAQYF
cdr3_nt: TGCGCCAGCAGCTTGGGACAGCATCCTACGGCGCAGTACTTC

j_call: TRBJ1-4
v_call: TRBV20-1
d_call: .
clone_size: few
cdr3_aa: CSARDLAGDEKLFF
cdr3_nt: TGCAGTGCTAGAGATCTTGCAGGGGATGAAAAACTGTTTTTT